This paragraph reports one TCR beta chain. Antigen specificity is unknown. A junction end diverges from the germline sequence, so it may reflect a read error. During its preparation, the TCRbeta library received unique molecular identifiers. A single record per CDR3 protein comes from TCRdb applying MiXCR to the PCR reads. The sample has 200,000 to 250,000 distinct CDR3 sequences; 11% are singletons. The CDR3 covers 15 residues. Per the germline V gene, CDR1 is SGHRS and CDR2 is YFSETQ. The entry originates in a study of T-cell reconstitution after alpha-beta-depleted transplantation in children. General observations from the study: One year post-transplant, T-cell counts and diversity were largely derived from T cells produced anew. Expanded graft clones numbering several hundred reportedly gave rise to alpha-beta T cells about two months after transplant.

The material was PBMCs, obtained before TCRalphabeta/CD19-depleted stem cell transplant. The sequence was collected from a child in the first two years of life with acute myeloid leukemia, due to receive a stem cell transplant. The chain carries TRBV5-1 and TRBJ1-1, with D unclear. CDR3 amino acids: CTSSSTQVMNTEAFF. DNA for the CDR3: TGCACCAGCAGCTCAACCCAGGTTATGAACACTGAAGCTTTCTTT.